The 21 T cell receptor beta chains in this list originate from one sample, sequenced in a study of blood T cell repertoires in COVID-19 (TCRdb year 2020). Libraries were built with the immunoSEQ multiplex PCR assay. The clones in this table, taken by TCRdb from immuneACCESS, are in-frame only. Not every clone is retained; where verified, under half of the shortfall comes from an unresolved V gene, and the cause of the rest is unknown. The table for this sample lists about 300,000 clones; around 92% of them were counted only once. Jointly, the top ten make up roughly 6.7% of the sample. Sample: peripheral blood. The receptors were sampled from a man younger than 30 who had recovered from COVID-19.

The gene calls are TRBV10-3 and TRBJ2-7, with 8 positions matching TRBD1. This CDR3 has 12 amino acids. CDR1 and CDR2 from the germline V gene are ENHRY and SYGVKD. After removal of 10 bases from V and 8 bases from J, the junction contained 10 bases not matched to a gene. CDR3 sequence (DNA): TGTGCCAGCCACCAACCAGGGGGCAAGCAGTACTTC. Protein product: CASHQPGGKQYF.

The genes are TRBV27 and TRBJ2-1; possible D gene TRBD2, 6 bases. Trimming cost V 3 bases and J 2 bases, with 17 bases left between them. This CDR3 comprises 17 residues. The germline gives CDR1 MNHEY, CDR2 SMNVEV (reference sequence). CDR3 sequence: CASSLPGSGRTYNEQFF. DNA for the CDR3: TGTGCCAGCAGTTTGCCTGGTAGCGGTAGAACCTACAATGAGCAGTTCTTC.

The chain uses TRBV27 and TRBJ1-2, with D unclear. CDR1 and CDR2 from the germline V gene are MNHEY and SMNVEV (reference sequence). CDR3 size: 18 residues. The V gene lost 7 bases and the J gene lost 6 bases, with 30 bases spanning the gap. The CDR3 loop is CASTPERRRRYEEDGYTF. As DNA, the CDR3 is TGTGCCAGCACCCCGGAGAGGCGGAGACGATACGAGGAGGATGGCTACACCTTC.

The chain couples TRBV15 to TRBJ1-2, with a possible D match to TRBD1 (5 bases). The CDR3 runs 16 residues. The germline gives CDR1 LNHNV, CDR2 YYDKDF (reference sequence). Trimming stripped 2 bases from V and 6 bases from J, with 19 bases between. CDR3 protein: CATSRYADGGTHGYTF. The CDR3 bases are TGTGCCACCAGCAGATACGCTGACGGGGGTACCCATGGCTACACCTTC.

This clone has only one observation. CDR3 region: CASSPMGGYNEQFF. DNA of the CDR3: TGTGCCAGCTCACCTATGGGGGGTTACAATGAGCAGTTCTTC. V and J are TRBV18 and TRBJ2-1; TRBD2 is a possible D gene (6 bases). The V gene lost 3 bases and the J gene lost 4 bases, with 10 bases spanning the gap. CDR3 length: 14 residues. Germline CDR1 KGHSH, CDR2 LQKENI.

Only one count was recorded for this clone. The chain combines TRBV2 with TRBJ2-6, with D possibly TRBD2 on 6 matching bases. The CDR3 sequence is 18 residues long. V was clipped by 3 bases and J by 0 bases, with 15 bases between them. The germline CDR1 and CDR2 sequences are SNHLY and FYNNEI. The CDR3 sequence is CASSDYGTGTSGANVLTF. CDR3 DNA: TGTGCCAGCAGTGATTATGGGACTGGAACCTCTGGGGCCAACGTCCTGACTTTC.

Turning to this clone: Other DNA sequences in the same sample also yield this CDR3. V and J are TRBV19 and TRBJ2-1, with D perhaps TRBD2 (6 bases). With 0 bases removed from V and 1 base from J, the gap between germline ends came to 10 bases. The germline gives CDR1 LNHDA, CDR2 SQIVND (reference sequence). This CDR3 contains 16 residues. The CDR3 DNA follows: TGTGCCAGTAGTATAGAGGGTAGCGGTTCCTACAATGAGCAGTTCTTC. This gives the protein CASSIEGSGSYNEQFF.

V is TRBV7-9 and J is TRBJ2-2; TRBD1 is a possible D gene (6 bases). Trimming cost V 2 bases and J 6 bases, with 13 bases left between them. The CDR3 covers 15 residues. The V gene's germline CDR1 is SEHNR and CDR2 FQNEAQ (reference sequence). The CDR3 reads CASSLQAGDSGELFF. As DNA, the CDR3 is TGTGCCAGCAGCTTACAGGCAGGGGATTCCGGGGAGCTGTTTTTT.

CDR3 bases: TGTGCCAGCTCTCAGCAGGGTACCTACGAGCAGTACTTC. Residues: CASSQQGTYEQYF. The chain links TRBV18 to TRBJ2-7, with D maybe TRBD1 (5 bases). This CDR3 has 13 amino acids. Germline assignment: CDR1 KGHSH and CDR2 LQKENI. V gave up 6 bases and J gave up 2 bases, with 11 bases separating them.

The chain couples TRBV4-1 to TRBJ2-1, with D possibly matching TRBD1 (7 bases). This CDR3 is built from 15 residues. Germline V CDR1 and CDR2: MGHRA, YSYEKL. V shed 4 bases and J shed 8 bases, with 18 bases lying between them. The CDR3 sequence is CASSPKEGAGDEQFF. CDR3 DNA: TGCGCCAGCAGCCCGAAGGAGGGGGCGGGCGATGAGCAGTTCTTC.

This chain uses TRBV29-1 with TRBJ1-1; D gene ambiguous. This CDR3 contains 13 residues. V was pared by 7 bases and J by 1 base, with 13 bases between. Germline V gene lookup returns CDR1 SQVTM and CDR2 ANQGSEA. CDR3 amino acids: CSAAKFGNTEAFF. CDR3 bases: TGCAGCGCCGCTAAGTTTGGGAACACTGAAGCTTTCTTT.

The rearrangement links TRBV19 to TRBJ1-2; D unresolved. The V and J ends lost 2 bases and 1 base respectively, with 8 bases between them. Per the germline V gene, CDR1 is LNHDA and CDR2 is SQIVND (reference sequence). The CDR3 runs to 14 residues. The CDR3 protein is CASSISGNNYGYTF. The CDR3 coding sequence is TGTGCCAGTAGTATATCGGGTAATAACTATGGCTACACCTTC.

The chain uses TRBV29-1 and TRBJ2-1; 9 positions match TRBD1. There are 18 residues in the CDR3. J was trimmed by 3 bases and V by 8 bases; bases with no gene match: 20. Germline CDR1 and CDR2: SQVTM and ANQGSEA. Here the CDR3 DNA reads TGCAGCTCCCCCGGGGATGACGTGACAGGGGGGAACTACAATGAGCAGTTCTTC. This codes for CSSPGDDVTGGNYNEQFF.

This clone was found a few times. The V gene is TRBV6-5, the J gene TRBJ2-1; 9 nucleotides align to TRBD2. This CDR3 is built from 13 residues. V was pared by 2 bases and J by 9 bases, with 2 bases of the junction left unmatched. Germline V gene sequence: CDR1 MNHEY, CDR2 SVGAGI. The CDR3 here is CASSYKLAGEQFF. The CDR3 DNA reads TGTGCCAGCAGTTACAAACTAGCGGGTGAGCAGTTCTTC.

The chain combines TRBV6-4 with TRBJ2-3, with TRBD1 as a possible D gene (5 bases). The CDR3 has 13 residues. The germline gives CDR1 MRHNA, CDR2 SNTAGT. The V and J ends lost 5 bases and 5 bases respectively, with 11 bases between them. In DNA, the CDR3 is TGTGCCAGCAGTCTACAGCAGGGAGATACGCAGTATTTT. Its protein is CASSLQQGDTQYF.

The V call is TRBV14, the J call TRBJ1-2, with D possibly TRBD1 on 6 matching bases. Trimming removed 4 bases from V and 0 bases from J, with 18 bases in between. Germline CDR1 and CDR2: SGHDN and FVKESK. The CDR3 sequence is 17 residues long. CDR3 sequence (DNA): TGTGCCAGCAGCCCAGCCCGGACAGTTTATTCTAACTATGGCTACACCTTC. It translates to CASSPARTVYSNYGYTF.

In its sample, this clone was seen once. CDR3 protein: CASSLAAGYQETQYF. The CDR3 DNA reads as TGTGCCAGCAGCTTAGCGGCAGGGTACCAAGAGACCCAGTACTTC. This sequence joins TRBV7-2 and TRBJ2-5; maybe TRBD1 (5 bases). The CDR3 runs to 15 residues. V lost 0 bases to trimming and J lost 0 bases, with 8 bases between them. Germline CDR1 is SGHTA and CDR2 is FQGNSA.

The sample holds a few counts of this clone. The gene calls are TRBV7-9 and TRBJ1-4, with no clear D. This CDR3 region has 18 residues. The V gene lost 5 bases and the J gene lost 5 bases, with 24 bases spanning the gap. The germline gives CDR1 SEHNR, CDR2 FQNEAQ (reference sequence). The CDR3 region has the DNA TGTGCCAGCAGCGCCGGTGGGTTATTATCGGTGAGGAATGAAAAACTGTTTTTT. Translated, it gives CASSAGGLLSVRNEKLFF.

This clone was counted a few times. The CDR3 coding sequence is TGTGCCACCAGCAGACCGGGACTTCCAATTTACAATGAGCAGTTCTTC. It specifies CATSRPGLPIYNEQFF. This chain connects TRBV15 to TRBJ2-1, with a weak D call TRBD2 (6 bases). The CDR3 contains 16 residues. Germline V gene data show CDR1 as LNHNV and CDR2 as YYDKDF (reference sequence). Trimming took off 2 bases at V and 4 bases at J, with 15 bases between the two ends. The full variable domain, its missing parts supplied by reference TRBV15 and TRBJ2-1, is DAMVIQNPRYQVTQFGKPVTLSCSQTLNHNVMYWYQQKSSQAPKLLFHYYDKDFNNEADTPDNFQSRRPNTSFCFLDIRSPGLGDTAMYLCATSRPGLPIYNEQFFGPGTRLTVL.

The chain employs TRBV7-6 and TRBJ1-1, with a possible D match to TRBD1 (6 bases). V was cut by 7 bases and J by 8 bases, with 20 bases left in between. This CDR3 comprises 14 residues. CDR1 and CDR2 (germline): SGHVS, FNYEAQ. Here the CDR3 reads CASTVGGGDKEAFF. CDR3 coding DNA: TGTGCCAGCACCGTAGGGGGAGGGGATAAGGAAGCTTTCTTT.

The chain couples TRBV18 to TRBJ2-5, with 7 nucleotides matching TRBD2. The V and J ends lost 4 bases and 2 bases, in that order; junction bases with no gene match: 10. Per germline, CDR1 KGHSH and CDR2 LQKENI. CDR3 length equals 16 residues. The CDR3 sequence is CASSRGLAETQETQYF. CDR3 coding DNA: TGTGCCAGCTCACGGGGTCTAGCGGAAACTCAAGAGACCCAGTACTTC.